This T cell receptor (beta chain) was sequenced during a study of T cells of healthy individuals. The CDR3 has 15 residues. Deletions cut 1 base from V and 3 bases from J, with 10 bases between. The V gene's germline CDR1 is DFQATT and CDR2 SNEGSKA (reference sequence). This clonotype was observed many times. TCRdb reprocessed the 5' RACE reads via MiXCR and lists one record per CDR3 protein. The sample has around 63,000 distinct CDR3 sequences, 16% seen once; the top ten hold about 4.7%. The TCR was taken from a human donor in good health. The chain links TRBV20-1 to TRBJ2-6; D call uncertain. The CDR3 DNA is TGCAGTGCTAGAGGGGATTCTGGTGGGGCCAACGTCCTGACTTTC. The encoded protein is CSARGDSGGANVLTF.